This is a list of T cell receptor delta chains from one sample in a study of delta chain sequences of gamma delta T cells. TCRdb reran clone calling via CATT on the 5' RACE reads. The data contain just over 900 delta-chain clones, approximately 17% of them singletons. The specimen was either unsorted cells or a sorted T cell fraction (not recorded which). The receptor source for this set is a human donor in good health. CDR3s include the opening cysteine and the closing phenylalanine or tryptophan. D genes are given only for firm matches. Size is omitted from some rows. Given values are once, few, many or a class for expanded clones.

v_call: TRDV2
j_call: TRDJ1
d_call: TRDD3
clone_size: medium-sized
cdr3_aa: CACDKLGDRHTDKLIF
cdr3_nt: TGTGCCTGTGACAAACTGGGGGATAGACACACCGATAAACTCATCTTT

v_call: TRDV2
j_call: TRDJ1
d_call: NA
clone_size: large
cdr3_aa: CACDTVAVPAGDKLIF
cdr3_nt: TGTGCCTGTGACACCGTCGCCGTACCGGCGGGAGATAAACTCATCTTT

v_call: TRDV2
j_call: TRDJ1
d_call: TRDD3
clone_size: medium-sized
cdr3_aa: CACDTVGGYPDKLIF
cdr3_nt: TGTGCCTGTGACACCGTGGGGGGATACCCCGATAAACTCATCTTT

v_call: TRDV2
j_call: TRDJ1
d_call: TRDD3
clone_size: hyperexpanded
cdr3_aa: CACDVLGDTPYTDKLIF
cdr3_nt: TGTGCCTGTGACGTACTGGGGGATACTCCGTACACCGATAAACTCATCTTT

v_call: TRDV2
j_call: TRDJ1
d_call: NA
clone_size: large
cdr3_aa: CACDTLDSISDKLIF
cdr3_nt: TGTGCCTGTGACACCTTGGACTCCATATCCGATAAACTCATCTTT

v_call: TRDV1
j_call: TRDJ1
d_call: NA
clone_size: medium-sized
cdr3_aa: CALGPNRAFF
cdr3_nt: TGTGCTCTTGGGCCCAACCGAGCCTTTTTC

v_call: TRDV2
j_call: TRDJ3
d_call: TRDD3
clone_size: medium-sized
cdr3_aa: CACDVTGLGDLSWDTRQMFF
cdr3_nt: TGTGCCTGTGATGTGACGGGGCTGGGGGACCTCTCCTGGGACACCCGACAGATGTTTTTC

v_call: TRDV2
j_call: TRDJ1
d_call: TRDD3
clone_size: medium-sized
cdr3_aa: CACDTVGGGAYTDKLIF
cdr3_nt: TGTGCCTGTGACACCGTGGGTGGGGGAGCGTACACCGATAAACTCATCTTT

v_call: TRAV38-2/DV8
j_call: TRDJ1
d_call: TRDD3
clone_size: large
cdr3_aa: CAYSLSRGRRTGGYADTDKLIF
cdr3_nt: TGTGCTTATAGTCTCTCTCGGGGGAGAAGGACTGGGGGATACGCGGACACCGATAAACTCATCTTT

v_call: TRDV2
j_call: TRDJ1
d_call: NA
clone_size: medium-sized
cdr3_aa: CACDRLPIEGDTQTDKLIF
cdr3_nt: TGTGCCTGTGACCGCCTTCCTATCGAAGGGGATACGCAAACCGATAAACTCATCTTT

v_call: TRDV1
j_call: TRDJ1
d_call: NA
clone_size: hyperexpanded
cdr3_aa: CALGENPSLPLTDKLIF
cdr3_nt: TGTGCTCTTGGGGAGAACCCTTCCCTACCACTGACCGATAAACTCATCTTT

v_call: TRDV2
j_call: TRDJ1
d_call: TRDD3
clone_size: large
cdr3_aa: CACDGLGEDKLIF
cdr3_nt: TGTGCCTGTGACGGTCTGGGGGAAGATAAACTCATCTTT

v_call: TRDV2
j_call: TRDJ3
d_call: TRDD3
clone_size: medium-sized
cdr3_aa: CACDTVPILGDKNWDTRQMFF
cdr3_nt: TGTGCCTGTGACACCGTTCCCATACTGGGGGATAAGAACTGGGACACCCGACAGATGTTTTTC

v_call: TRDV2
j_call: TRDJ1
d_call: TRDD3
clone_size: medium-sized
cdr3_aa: CACDTLLGDDNTDKLIF
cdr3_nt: TGTGCCTGTGACACCCTACTGGGGGATGATAACACCGATAAACTCATCTTT

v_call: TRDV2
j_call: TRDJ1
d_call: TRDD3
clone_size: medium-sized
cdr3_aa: CACEPLGDTDKLIF
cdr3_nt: TGTGCCTGTGAACCACTGGGGGATACGGATAAACTCATCTTT

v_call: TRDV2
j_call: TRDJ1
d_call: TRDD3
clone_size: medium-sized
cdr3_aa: CACDTVMPGGYSPPLPYTDKLIF
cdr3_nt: TGTGCCTGTGACACCGTAATGCCTGGGGGATACTCCCCACCCCTACCGTACACCGATAAACTCATCTTT

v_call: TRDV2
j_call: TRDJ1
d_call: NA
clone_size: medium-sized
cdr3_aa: CACDTLLGRNERGTDKLIF
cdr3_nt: TGTGCCTGTGACACCTTACTGGGAAGAAACGAGAGGGGCACCGATAAACTCATCTTT

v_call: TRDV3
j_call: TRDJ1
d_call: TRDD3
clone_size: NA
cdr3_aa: CALTPAFLRRRTGGYAQKGKLIF
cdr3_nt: TGTGCCTTGACCCCCGCCTTCCTACGTAGGCGTACTGGGGGATACGCTCAGAAGGGGAAACTCATCTTT

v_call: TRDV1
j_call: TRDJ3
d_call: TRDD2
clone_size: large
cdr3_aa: CALAFLQFSWDTRQMFF
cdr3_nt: TGTGCTCTTGCCTTCCTACAGTTCTCCTGGGACACCCGACAGATGTTTTTC

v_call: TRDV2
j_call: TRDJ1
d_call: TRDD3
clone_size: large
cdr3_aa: CACDTLGENDKLIF
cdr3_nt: TGTGCCTGTGACACTCTGGGGGAAAACGATAAACTCATCTTT

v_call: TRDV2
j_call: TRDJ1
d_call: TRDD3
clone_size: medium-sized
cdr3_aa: CACDTVGGDRNTDKLIF
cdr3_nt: TGTGCCTGTGACACCGTCGGAGGGGATAGGAACACCGATAAACTCATCTTT

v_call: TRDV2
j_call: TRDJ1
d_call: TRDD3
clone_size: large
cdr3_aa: CACESLGGYSKGLIF
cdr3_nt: TGTGCCTGTGAAAGTCTTGGGGGATACTCGAAGGGACTCATCTTT

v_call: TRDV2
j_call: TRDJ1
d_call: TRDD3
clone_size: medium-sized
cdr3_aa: CACDTVGAGGYGGTDKLIF
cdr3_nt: TGTGCCTGTGACACCGTGGGGGCTGGGGGATACGGAGGGACCGATAAACTCATCTTT

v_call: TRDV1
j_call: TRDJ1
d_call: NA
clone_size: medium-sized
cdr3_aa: CALGEPVKQPGARLYTDKLIF
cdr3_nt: TGTGCTCTTGGGGAACCAGTGAAGCAGCCGGGGGCCCGATTGTACACCGATAAACTCATCTTT

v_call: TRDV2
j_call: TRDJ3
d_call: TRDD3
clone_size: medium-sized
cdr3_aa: CACDTAGGPGSWDTRQMFF
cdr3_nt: TGTGCCTGTGACACCGCTGGGGGCCCGGGTTCTTGGGACACCCGACAGATGTTTTTC

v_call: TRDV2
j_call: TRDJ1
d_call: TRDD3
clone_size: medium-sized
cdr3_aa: CACDPVSGGTYTDKLIF
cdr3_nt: TGTGCCTGTGACCCCGTTTCTGGGGGAACATACACCGATAAACTCATCTTT

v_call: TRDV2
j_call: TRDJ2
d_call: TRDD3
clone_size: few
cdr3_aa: CACDTVGLGETPTAQLFF
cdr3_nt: TGTGCCTGTGACACAGTTGGACTGGGGGAAACGCCCACAGCACAACTCTTCTTT

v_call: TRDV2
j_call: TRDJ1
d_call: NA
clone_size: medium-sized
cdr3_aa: CACDTVLKLAGPDKLIF
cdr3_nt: TGTGCCTGTGACACGGTCCTGAAGCTGGCTGGGCCCGATAAACTCATCTTT

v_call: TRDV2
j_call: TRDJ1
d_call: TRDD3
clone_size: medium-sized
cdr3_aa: CACDTVGLGDTGGTDKLIF
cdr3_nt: TGTGCCTGTGACACCGTGGGACTGGGGGATACGGGGGGTACCGATAAACTCATCTTT

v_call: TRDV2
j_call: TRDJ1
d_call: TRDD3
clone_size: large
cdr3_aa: CACDTVPLGDTRTDKLIF
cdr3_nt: TGTGCCTGTGACACCGTTCCACTGGGGGATACGCGCACCGATAAACTCATCTTT

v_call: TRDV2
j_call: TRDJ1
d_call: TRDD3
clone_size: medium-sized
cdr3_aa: CACDRLRELGDSPGVYTDKLIF
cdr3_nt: TGTGCCTGTGACAGACTAAGGGAACTGGGGGATAGCCCCGGGGTCTACACCGATAAACTCATCTTT

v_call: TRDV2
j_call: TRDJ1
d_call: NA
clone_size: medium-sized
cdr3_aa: CACDSIGGYTDKLIF
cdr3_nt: TGTGCCTGTGACTCGATTGGGGGTTACACCGATAAACTCATCTTT

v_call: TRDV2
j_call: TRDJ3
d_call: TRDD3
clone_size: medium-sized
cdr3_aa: CACDTLGESSWDTRQMFF
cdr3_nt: TGTGCCTGTGACACGCTGGGGGAGAGCTCCTGGGACACCCGACAGATGTTTTTC

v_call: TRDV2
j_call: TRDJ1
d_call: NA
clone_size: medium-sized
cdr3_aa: CACDTVGTTDKLIF
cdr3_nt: TGTGCCTGTGACACCGTAGGGACCACCGATAAACTCATCTTT

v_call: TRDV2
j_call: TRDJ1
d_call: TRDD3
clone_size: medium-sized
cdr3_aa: CACDTVGSWGRTLGDNDKLIF
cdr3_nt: TGTGCCTGTGACACCGTCGGTTCCTGGGGCAGGACTCTGGGGGATAACGATAAACTCATCTTT

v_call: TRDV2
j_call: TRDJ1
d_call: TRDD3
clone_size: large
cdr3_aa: CACDTVSAMGDSMGGDTDKLIF
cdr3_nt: TGTGCCTGTGACACCGTTTCGGCCATGGGGGATAGCATGGGCGGTGACACCGATAAACTCATCTTT

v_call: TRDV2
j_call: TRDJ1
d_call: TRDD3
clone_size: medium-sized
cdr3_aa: CACDTVLRVGDIQAKLIF
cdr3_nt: TGTGCCTGTGACACCGTGCTGCGTGTGGGGGATATTCAGGCAAAACTCATCTTT